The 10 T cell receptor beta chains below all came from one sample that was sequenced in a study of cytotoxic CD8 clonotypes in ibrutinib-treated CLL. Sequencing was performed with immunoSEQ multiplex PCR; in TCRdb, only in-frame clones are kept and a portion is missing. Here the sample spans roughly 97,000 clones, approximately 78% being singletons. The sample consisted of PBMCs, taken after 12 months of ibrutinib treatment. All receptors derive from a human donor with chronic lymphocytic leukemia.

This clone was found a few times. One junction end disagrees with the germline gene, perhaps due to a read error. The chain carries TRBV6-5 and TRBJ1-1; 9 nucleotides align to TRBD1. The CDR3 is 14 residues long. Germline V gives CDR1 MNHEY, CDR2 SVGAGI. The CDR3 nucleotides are TGTGCCACCAGTGACGGGACAGGGCTCACTGAAGCTTTCTTT. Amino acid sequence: CATSDGTGLTEAFF.

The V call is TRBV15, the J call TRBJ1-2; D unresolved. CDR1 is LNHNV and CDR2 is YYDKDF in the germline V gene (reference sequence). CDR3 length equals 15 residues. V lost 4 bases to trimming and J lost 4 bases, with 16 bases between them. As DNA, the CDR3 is TGTGCCACCAGCACTGGGGTAGGGTCTATCTATGGCTACACCTTC. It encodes CATSTGVGSIYGYTF.

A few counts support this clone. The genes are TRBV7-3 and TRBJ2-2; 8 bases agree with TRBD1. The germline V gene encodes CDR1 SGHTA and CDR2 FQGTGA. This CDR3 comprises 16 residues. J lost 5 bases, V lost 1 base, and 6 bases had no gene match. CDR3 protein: CASSLITGGRTGELFF. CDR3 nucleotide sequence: TGTGCCAGCAGCTTAATTACAGGGGGGAGAACCGGGGAGCTGTTTTTT.

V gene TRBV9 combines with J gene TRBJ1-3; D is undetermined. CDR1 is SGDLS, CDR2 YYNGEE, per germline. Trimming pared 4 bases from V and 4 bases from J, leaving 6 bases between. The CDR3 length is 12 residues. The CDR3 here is CASSPAGNTIYF. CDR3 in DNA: TGTGCCAGCAGCCCAGCGGGAAACACCATATATTTT.

CDR3 residues: CASSPLTGTGTSEAFF. In DNA form, the CDR3 reads TGTGCCAGCTCACCCTTGACCGGGACAGGGACCTCTGAAGCTTTCTTT. V is TRBV18 and J is TRBJ1-1; TRBD1 aligns across 9 bases. The V segment lost 3 bases and the J segment 6 bases; nucleotides outside the gene matches: 11. Germline V gene data show CDR1 as KGHSH and CDR2 as LQKENI. CDR3 length: 16 amino acids.

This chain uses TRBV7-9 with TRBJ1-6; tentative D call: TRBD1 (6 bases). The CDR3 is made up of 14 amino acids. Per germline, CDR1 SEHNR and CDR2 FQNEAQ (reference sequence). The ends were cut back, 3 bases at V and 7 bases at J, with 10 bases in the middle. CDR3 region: CASSFDRNNSPLHF. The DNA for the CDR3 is TGTGCCAGCAGCTTCGACAGGAACAATTCACCCCTCCACTTT.

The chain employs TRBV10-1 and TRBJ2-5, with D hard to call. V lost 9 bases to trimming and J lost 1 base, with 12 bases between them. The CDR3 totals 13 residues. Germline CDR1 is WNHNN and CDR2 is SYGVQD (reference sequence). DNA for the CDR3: TGCGCCAGTCCACGGCCGATCCAAGAGACCCAGTACTTC. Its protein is CASPRPIQETQYF.

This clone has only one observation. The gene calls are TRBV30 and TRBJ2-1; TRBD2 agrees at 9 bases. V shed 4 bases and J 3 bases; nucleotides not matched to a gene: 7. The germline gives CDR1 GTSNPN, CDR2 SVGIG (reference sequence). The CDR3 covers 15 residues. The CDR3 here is CAWTRAGGLYNEQFF. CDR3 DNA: TGTGCCTGGACGCGAGCGGGGGGCCTCTACAATGAGCAGTTCTTC.

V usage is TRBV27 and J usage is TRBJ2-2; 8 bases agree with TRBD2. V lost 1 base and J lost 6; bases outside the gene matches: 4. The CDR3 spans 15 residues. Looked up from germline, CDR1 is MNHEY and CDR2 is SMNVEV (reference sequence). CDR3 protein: CASSLFRTSPGELFF. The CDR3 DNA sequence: TGTGCCAGCAGTTTATTTCGGACTAGCCCCGGGGAGCTGTTTTTT.

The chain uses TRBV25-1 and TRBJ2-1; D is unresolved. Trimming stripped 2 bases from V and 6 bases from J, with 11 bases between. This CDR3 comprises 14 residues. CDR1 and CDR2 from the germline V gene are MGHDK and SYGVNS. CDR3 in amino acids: CASSERLMINEQFF. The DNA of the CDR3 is TGTGCCAGCAGTGAACGCTTAATGATCAATGAGCAGTTCTTC.